The 22 T cell receptor beta chains listed next were all sequenced from one sample in a study of blood T cell repertoires in COVID-19. Libraries were prepared by immunoSEQ multiplex PCR; TCRdb keeps only in-frame clonotypes and omits some of them. The table includes about 200,000 clones, 70% to 85% detected once. The sequenced sample consisted of PBMCs or T cells enriched from blood (not recorded which). Receptors were obtained from a man aged 40-49 years who had recovered from COVID-19.

The CDR3 protein is CATSDTTTSADTQYF. The CDR3 nucleotides are TGTGCCACCAGTGACACGACTACGTCCGCAGATACGCAGTATTTT. The chain employs TRBV24-1 and TRBJ2-3, with D perhaps TRBD2 (5 bases). Germline V gene data show CDR1 as KGHDR and CDR2 as SFDVKD. V lost 4 bases and J 4 bases, leaving 14 bases between the germline ends. The CDR3 covers 15 residues.

V and J are TRBV7-7 and TRBJ2-5; maybe TRBD2 (5 bases). This CDR3 is 13 amino acids long. Looked up from germline, CDR1 is SSHAT and CDR2 is FNYEAQ (reference sequence). Trimming pared 6 bases from V and 4 bases from J, leaving 12 bases between. CDR3 DNA: TGTGCCAGCAGTCAGAATGGAGGAGAGACCCAGTACTTC. Amino acid sequence: CASSQNGGETQYF.

A single count supports this clone. This chain links TRBV28 with TRBJ2-1, with a weak D call TRBD1 (5 bases). Per the germline V gene, CDR1 is MDHEN and CDR2 is SYDVKM. This CDR3 is 14 amino acids long. The V gene lost 2 bases and the J gene lost 5 bases, with 10 bases spanning the gap. In DNA form, the CDR3 reads TGTGCCAGCAGTTTAGGGGCCGTTAACAATGAGCAGTTCTTC. Its protein product is CASSLGAVNNEQFF. Full variable domain (missing parts from reference TRBV28 and TRBJ2-1): DVKVTQSSRYLVKRTGEKVFLECVQDMDHENMFWYRQDPGLGLRLIYFSYDVKMKEKGDIPEGYSVSREKKERFSLILESASTNQTSMYLCASSLGAVNNEQFFGPGTRLTVL.

This rearrangement joins TRBV7-2 to TRBJ2-1; 10 nucleotides agree with TRBD2. The CDR3 consists of 18 residues. V dropped 5 bases and J dropped 5; count of bases not matched to a gene: 15. CDR1 is SGHTA and CDR2 is FQGNSA in the germline V gene. CDR3 region: CASSVSSGSDSPDNEQFF. Here the CDR3 DNA reads TGTGCCAGCAGCGTCTCTAGCGGGAGCGACTCCCCGGACAATGAGCAGTTCTTC.

The chain couples TRBV7-7 to TRBJ2-5; TRBD2 agrees at 11 bases. Germline V gene data show CDR1 as SSHAT and CDR2 as FNYEAQ (reference sequence). The V gene end was trimmed by 0 bases and the J gene end by 5 bases; junction bases not matched to a gene: 8. This CDR3 spans 17 amino acids. The CDR3 DNA sequence: TGTGCCAGCAGCTTAGCCCTAGCGGGGGGCTGGGGGGAGACCCAGTACTTC. Amino acids: CASSLALAGGWGETQYF.

This clone was detected a few times. This chain links TRBV29-1 with TRBJ1-1; weak D call: TRBD1 (6 bases). The germline V gene has CDR1 SQVTM and CDR2 ANQGSEA. Trimming removed 0 bases at V and 1 base at J, with 12 bases between. The CDR3 spans 15 residues. The DNA for the CDR3 is TGCAGCGTTGAAGATCCGGGACAAGAGAACACTGAAGCTTTCTTT. Residues: CSVEDPGQENTEAFF.

The CDR3 spells CASSQQGMITEAFF. The DNA of the CDR3 is TGTGCCAGCAGTCAGCAGGGAATGATCACTGAAGCTTTCTTT. This chain links TRBV2 with TRBJ1-1, with D possibly TRBD1 on 5 matching bases. Germline V gene data show CDR1 as SNHLY and CDR2 as FYNNEI. The CDR3 extends over 14 amino acids. V lost 5 bases, J lost 4 bases, and 14 bases lay in between.

This chain links TRBV18 with TRBJ2-7; 13 bases match TRBD2. The V gene end was trimmed by 2 bases and the J gene end by 2 bases; junction bases not matched to a gene: 0. Germline lookup yields CDR1 KGHSH and CDR2 LQKENI. This CDR3 contains 15 residues. CDR3 sequence (DNA): TGTGCCAGCTCACCAGGGACTAGCGGGACCTACGAGCAGTACTTC. This codes for CASSPGTSGTYEQYF. The full variable domain, completed using reference TRBV18 and TRBJ2-7, is NAGVMQNPRHLVRRRGQEARLRCSPMKGHSHVYWYRQLPEEGLKFMVYLQKENIIDESGMPKERFSAEFPKEGPSILRIQQVVRGDSAAYFCASSPGTSGTYEQYFGPGTRLTVT.

The chain joins TRBV5-8 to TRBJ1-6; a possible D gene is TRBD1 (5 bases). This CDR3 has 16 amino acids. Germline V gene data show CDR1 as SGHTS and CDR2 as YDEGEE. The V end was cut by 5 bases, the J end by 1 base, with 13 bases between. CDR3: CASSLLRVSYNSPLHF. Here the CDR3 DNA reads TGTGCCAGCAGTTTGCTCAGGGTGTCCTATAATTCACCCCTCCACTTT. The whole variable domain, remainder taken from reference TRBV5-8 and TRBJ1-6, is EAGVTQSPTHLIKTRGQQATLRCSPISGHTSVYWYQQALGLGLQFLLWYDEGEERNRGNFPPRFSGRQFPNYSSELNVNALELEDSALYLCASSLLRVSYNSPLHFGNGTRLTVT.

The rearrangement uses TRBV19 and TRBJ2-3; 8 nucleotides align to TRBD2. Losses at the gene ends were 3 bases for V and 7 bases for J; bases not matched to a gene: 6. This CDR3 comprises 14 residues. Germline V lookup: CDR1 LNHDA, CDR2 SQIVND (reference sequence). The CDR3 sequence: CASSIGREGNTQYF. The CDR3, as DNA: TGTGCCAGTAGTATCGGTCGGGAGGGGAATACGCAGTATTTT.

V and J are TRBV2 and TRBJ1-3; D may be TRBD1 (6 bases). The CDR3 length is 14 residues. Trimming shortened V by 8 bases and J by 0 bases, and 11 bases separated the two germline ends. Germline-derived CDR1 and CDR2 are SNHLY and FYNNEI. As DNA, the CDR3 is TGTGCCAGCTCCAGGGGTTACTCTGGAAACACCATATATTTT. It translates to CASSRGYSGNTIYF.

The rearrangement links TRBV30 to TRBJ1-2, with a tentative D call TRBD1 (5 bases). V lost 1 base, J lost 8 bases, and 11 bases lay in between. The CDR3 is 12 residues long. The germline gives CDR1 GTSNPN, CDR2 SVGIG (reference sequence). CDR3 sequence reads: CAWSEPGNGYTF. The CDR3 DNA sequence: TGTGCCTGGAGTGAGCCAGGGAACGGCTACACCTTC.

The gene calls are TRBV28 and TRBJ1-3; D gene uncertain. Germline V gene lookup returns CDR1 MDHEN and CDR2 SYDVKM. The CDR3 is made up of 13 amino acids. Between the trimmed V and J ends, which lost 6 bases and 0 bases, there was a span of 6 bases. CDR3: CASRAPSGNTIYF. CDR3 bases: TGTGCCAGCAGGGCCCCCTCTGGAAACACCATATATTTT. The variable domain in full, with the rest retrieved from reference TRBV28 and TRBJ1-3, is DVKVTQSSRYLVKRTGEKVFLECVQDMDHENMFWYRQDPGLGLRLIYFSYDVKMKEKGDIPEGYSVSREKKERFSLILESASTNQTSMYLCASRAPSGNTIYFGEGSWLTVV.

The V call is TRBV3-1 (or the pseudogene TRBV3-2), the J call TRBJ1-1; 7 bases match TRBD1. Per the germline V gene, CDR1 is LGHDT and CDR2 is YNNKEL (reference sequence). Trimming removed 1 base from V and 2 bases from J; junction bases left unmatched: 1. This CDR3 spans 14 amino acids. CDR3 bases: TGTGCCAGCAGCCAAGGGACAGGTAACACTGAAGCTTTCTTT. Residues: CASSQGTGNTEAFF.

The J gene is TRBJ2-5, the V gene TRBV3-1 (or the pseudogene TRBV3-2); TRBD2 agrees at 10 bases. With V trimmed by 1 base and J by 6 bases, 5 bases remained unmatched. Germline CDR1 LGHDT, CDR2 YNNKEL (reference sequence). The CDR3 loop spans 15 amino acids. The chain's CDR3 is CASSQVGTSVKTQYF. CDR3 coding DNA: TGTGCCAGCAGCCAAGTAGGGACTAGCGTTAAGACCCAGTACTTC.

The rearrangement links TRBV24-1 to TRBJ2-5; D is perhaps TRBD1 (6 bases). Trimming took off 3 bases at V and 3 bases at J, with 10 bases between the two ends. CDR1 is KGHDR and CDR2 is SFDVKD in the germline V gene. The CDR3 spans 14 residues. The CDR3 protein is CATSDGGDEETQYF. The CDR3 bases are TGTGCCACCAGTGATGGGGGCGACGAAGAGACCCAGTACTTC.

The rearrangement uses TRBV5-1 and TRBJ1-3; 8 bases are shared with TRBD1. This CDR3 is 16 amino acids long. With 0 bases clipped from V and 2 bases from J, the junction kept 4 bases outside the gene matches. Germline V lookup: CDR1 SGHRS, CDR2 YFSETQ. The CDR3 nucleotides read TGCGCCAGCAGCTTGGGACAGGGGCTTCCTGGAAACACCATATATTTT. It is translated as CASSLGQGLPGNTIYF. The full variable domain, with the rest looked up from reference TRBV5-1 and TRBJ1-3, is KAGVTQTPRYLIKTRGQQVTLSCSPISGHRSVSWYQQTPGQGLQFLFEYFSETQRNKGNFPGRFSGRQFSNSRSEMNVSTLELGDSALYLCASSLGQGLPGNTIYFGEGSWLTVV.

The chain joins TRBV5-1 to TRBJ1-4; D perhaps matches TRBD1 (5 bases). Trimming shortened V by 0 bases and J by 2 bases, and 5 bases separated the two germline ends. CDR3 length: 14 amino acids. CDR1 is SGHRS, CDR2 YFSETQ, per germline. The CDR3 DNA reads TGCGCCAGCAGCTTGGGACAGACTAATGAAAAACTGTTTTTT. It translates to CASSLGQTNEKLFF.

The rearrangement uses TRBV10-3 and TRBJ2-7; D is unresolved. Germline-derived CDR1 and CDR2 are ENHRY and SYGVKD. This CDR3 has 15 amino acids. V dropped 0 bases and J dropped 2 bases, with 11 bases sitting between them. The CDR3 sequence: CAISESSTSTYEQYF. The CDR3 region has the DNA TGTGCCATCAGTGAGTCGTCAACTTCTACCTACGAGCAGTACTTC.

The DNA for the CDR3 is TGTGCCAGCAGCCTCGAGAGATTCACTGAAGCTTTCTTT. It translates to CASSLERFTEAFF. The chain uses TRBV7-2 and TRBJ1-1; no clear D. The CDR3 length is 13 residues. Trimming stripped 5 bases from V and 4 bases from J, with 11 bases between. CDR1 is SGHTA, CDR2 FQGNSA, per germline. The full variable domain, completed using reference TRBV7-2 and TRBJ1-1, is GAGVSQSPSNKVTEKGKDVELRCDPISGHTALYWYRQSLGQGLEFLIYFQGNSAPDKSGLPSDRFSAERTGGSVSTLTIQRTQQEDSAVYLCASSLERFTEAFFGQGTRLTVV.

Concerning this clone: This sample includes further DNA sequences coding for the same CDR3. V and J are TRBV7-2 and TRBJ1-5; 8 nucleotides agree with TRBD1. Germline V gene data show CDR1 as SGHTA and CDR2 as FQGNSA. CDR3 length: 15 amino acids. V lost 5 bases and J lost 2; bases outside the gene matches: 5. CDR3 region: CASSPGTGRNQPQHF. The CDR3 DNA reads as TGTGCCAGCAGCCCAGGGACAGGCCGCAATCAGCCCCAGCATTTT.

As regards this clone: The sample contains more than one DNA sequence encoding this CDR3. The chain recombines TRBV6-4 with TRBJ1-1; 9 bases fit TRBD1. The CDR3 has 14 residues. CDR1 is MRHNA and CDR2 is SNTAGT in the germline V gene. V dropped 2 bases and J dropped 5; count of bases not matched to a gene: 3. The CDR3 region has the DNA TGTGCCAGCAGTGACACGGACAGGGGAACTGAAGCTTTCTTT. Encoded protein: CASSDTDRGTEAFF.